This T cell receptor beta chain was documented in a study of blood T cell repertoires in COVID-19. The repertoire was sequenced with immunoSEQ multiplex PCR; TCRdb's copy has only in-frame clones and lacks some. The data hold some 45,000 clones, with under 85% observed a single time. Trimming stripped 2 bases from V and 0 bases from J, with 8 bases between. This CDR3 has 16 residues. Germline V gene sequence: CDR1 SGHTA, CDR2 FQGNSA. The sample consisted of peripheral blood. This TCR was recovered from a woman of 80 years or more with acute or convalescent COVID-19. V usage is TRBV7-2 and J usage is TRBJ2-6; D call uncertain. The CDR3 spells CASSLHWSSGANVLTF. The CDR3 nucleotides read TGTGCCAGCAGCTTACACTGGAGCTCTGGGGCCAACGTCCTGACTTTC.